Each of the 8 T cell receptor beta chains below was sequenced from the same sample in a study of a mutant IDH1 vaccine in newly diagnosed glioma. Time point meaning: week 23, last vaccination. It was 300 ug of mutant IDH1 20-mer peptide that made up each vaccine dose, given with topical imiquimod. The antigens of these receptors remain unknown. The protocol was immunoSEQ multiplex PCR, while the TCRdb copy is restricted to in-frame clones and leaves out a portion. The sample consists of about 86,000 clones, 65% to 90% of them appearing once. Sequencing used PBMCs, obtained from a glioma patient whose treatment included an IDH1 peptide vaccine. The receptors originated from a man aged 25-45 years with glioma. Some clones in this sample may be carry-over from other donors' samples.

The chain has TRBV5-6 and TRBJ1-1; D remains ambiguous. Germline V gives CDR1 SGHDT, CDR2 YYEEEE. This CDR3 has 15 residues. V lost 3 bases to trimming and J lost 1 base, with 13 bases between them. The CDR3 nucleotides are TGTGCCAGCAGCTGGAAGGACCTAAGGAACACTGAAGCTTTCTTT. Translated: CASSWKDLRNTEAFF.

Concerning this clone: Other nucleotide sequences in the sample specify the same CDR3. This chain uses TRBV28 with TRBJ2-2, with D possibly matching TRBD2 (6 bases). Trimming removed 2 bases at V and 5 bases at J, with 9 bases between. This CDR3 contains 14 residues. Germline values: CDR1 MDHEN, CDR2 SYDVKM. CDR3 in DNA: TGTGCCAGCAGTTTACTGGGGGGAACCGGGGAGCTGTTTTTT. This translates into CASSLLGGTGELFF. The full variable domain, with the rest looked up from reference TRBV28 and TRBJ2-2, is DVKVTQSSRYLVKRTGEKVFLECVQDMDHENMFWYRQDPGLGLRLIYFSYDVKMKEKGDIPEGYSVSREKKERFSLILESASTNQTSMYLCASSLLGGTGELFFGEGSRLTVL.

This chain uses TRBV30 with TRBJ1-2; 12 nucleotides align to TRBD1. This CDR3 contains 13 residues. V trimming: 5 bases; J trimming: 7 bases; junction bases outside the gene matches: 5. From germline, CDR1 is GTSNPN and CDR2 SVGIG (reference sequence). The CDR3 bases are TGTGCCTGGGCCCGGGACAGGGGGCTTGGCTACACCTTC. The encoded protein is CAWARDRGLGYTF.

The chain's CDR3 is CASSLLGGLAEAFF. CDR3 in DNA: TGTGCCAGCAGTTTATTGGGGGGGCTTGCTGAAGCTTTCTTT. This chain joins TRBV27 and TRBJ1-1; tentatively, D is TRBD1 (6 bases). Trimming left V 1 base short and J 6 bases short, with 12 bases between. This CDR3 is 14 amino acids long. Germline loops: CDR1 MNHEY, CDR2 SMNVEV (reference sequence).

This chain connects TRBV28 to TRBJ1-4, with D possibly matching TRBD1 (6 bases). Germline assignment: CDR1 MDHEN and CDR2 SYDVKM. The V end was cut by 4 bases, the J end by 6 bases, with 15 bases between. CDR3 length equals 15 residues. The CDR3 region is CASSWGGDTDEKLFF. In nucleotides, the CDR3 is TGTGCCAGCAGTTGGGGGGGGGACACGGATGAAAAACTGTTTTTT.

This chain links TRBV5-1 with TRBJ1-2, with TRBD1 identical over 9 bases. With V trimmed by 3 bases and J by 8 bases, 8 bases remained unmatched. The germline V gene has CDR1 SGHRS and CDR2 YFSETQ. CDR3 length equals 14 residues. CDR3 region: CASSSPDRGWGYTF. The CDR3 DNA reads TGCGCCAGCAGCTCTCCGGACAGGGGTTGGGGCTACACCTTC.

The chain employs TRBV9 and TRBJ2-1, with 10 bases that match TRBD1. With V trimmed by 4 bases and J by 8 bases, 6 bases remained unmatched. This CDR3 comprises 14 residues. Germline V lookup: CDR1 SGDLS, CDR2 YYNGEE. CDR3 in DNA: TGTGCCAGCAGCATCCGGGACAGGGGACATGAGCAGTTCTTC. Its translation: CASSIRDRGHEQFF.

The rearrangement links TRBV12-5 to TRBJ1-1; maybe TRBD1 (6 bases). In germline, CDR1 is LGHNT, CDR2 FRNRAP. This CDR3 has 12 amino acids. Trimming stripped 5 bases from V and 5 bases from J, with 9 bases between. The CDR3 sequence is CASGQDSTEAFF. CDR3 nucleotide sequence: TGTGCTAGTGGTCAGGACAGTACTGAAGCTTTCTTT. Complete variable domain (other parts from reference TRBV12-5 and TRBJ1-1): DARVTQTPRHKVTEMGQEVTMRCQPILGHNTVFWYRQTMMQGLELLAYFRNRAPLDDSGMPKDRFSAEMPDATLATLKIQPSEPRDSAVYFCASGQDSTEAFFGQGTRLTVV.